Listed below are T cell receptor beta chains from one sample, sequenced in a study of cytomegalovirus exposure and HLA in healthy donors. Assay: immunoSEQ multiplex PCR; the TCRdb copy retains only in-frame clones and omits some. The repertoire table contains tens of thousands of clones. The sample taken for sequencing was PBMCs. All receptors derive from a woman aged 50 to 60 in good health and CMV-seropositive. Each CDR3 is given with its conserved first and last residue. D genes are given only for firm matches.

d_gene: NA
v_gene: TRBV7-3
j_gene: TRBJ2-5
CDR3aa: CASSLGGNRGETQYF
CDR3nt: TGTGCCAGCAGCTTAGGAGGGAACCGGGGAGAGACCCAGTACTTC

d_gene: NA
v_gene: TRBV6-5
j_gene: TRBJ1-6
CDR3aa: CASTGTYGRNSPLHF
CDR3nt: TGTGCCAGCACGGGGACATATGGCCGGAATTCACCCCTCCACTTT

d_gene: NA
v_gene: TRBV13
j_gene: TRBJ2-1
CDR3aa: CASSLKIAYNEQFF
CDR3nt: TGTGCCAGCAGCTTAAAGATAGCCTACAATGAGCAGTTCTTC

d_gene: TRBD2
v_gene: TRBV4-2
j_gene: TRBJ2-1
CDR3aa: CASSRPGLAGDSYNEQFF
CDR3nt: TGTGCCAGCAGTAGACCCGGACTAGCGGGAGACTCCTACAATGAGCAGTTCTTC

d_gene: NA
v_gene: TRBV6-1
j_gene: TRBJ1-2
CDR3aa: CASSEAGAGWNGYTF
CDR3nt: TGTGCCAGCAGTGAAGCGGGCGCAGGATGGAATGGCTACACCTTC

d_gene: NA
v_gene: TRBV5-4
j_gene: TRBJ2-5
CDR3aa: CASTQGGNQETQYF
CDR3nt: TGTGCCAGCACTCAGGGGGGCAACCAAGAGACCCAGTACTTC

d_gene: NA
v_gene: TRBV28
j_gene: TRBJ1-5
CDR3aa: CASSLLQGNQPQHF
CDR3nt: TGTGCCAGCAGTTTATTGCAGGGGAATCAGCCCCAGCATTTT

d_gene: TRBD1
v_gene: TRBV2
j_gene: TRBJ2-7
CDR3aa: CASATGGYEQYF
CDR3nt: TGTGCCAGCGCGACAGGGGGCTACGAGCAGTACTTC

d_gene: TRBD1
v_gene: TRBV19
j_gene: TRBJ1-1
CDR3aa: CASGSGTGVYLNTEAFF
CDR3nt: TGTGCCAGTGGTTCCGGGACAGGCGTTTACTTGAACACTGAAGCTTTCTTT

d_gene: TRBD2
v_gene: TRBV6-6
j_gene: TRBJ2-7
CDR3aa: CATLPSGRSAYEQYF
CDR3nt: TGTGCCACCCTTCCAAGCGGGAGAAGCGCCTACGAGCAGTACTTC